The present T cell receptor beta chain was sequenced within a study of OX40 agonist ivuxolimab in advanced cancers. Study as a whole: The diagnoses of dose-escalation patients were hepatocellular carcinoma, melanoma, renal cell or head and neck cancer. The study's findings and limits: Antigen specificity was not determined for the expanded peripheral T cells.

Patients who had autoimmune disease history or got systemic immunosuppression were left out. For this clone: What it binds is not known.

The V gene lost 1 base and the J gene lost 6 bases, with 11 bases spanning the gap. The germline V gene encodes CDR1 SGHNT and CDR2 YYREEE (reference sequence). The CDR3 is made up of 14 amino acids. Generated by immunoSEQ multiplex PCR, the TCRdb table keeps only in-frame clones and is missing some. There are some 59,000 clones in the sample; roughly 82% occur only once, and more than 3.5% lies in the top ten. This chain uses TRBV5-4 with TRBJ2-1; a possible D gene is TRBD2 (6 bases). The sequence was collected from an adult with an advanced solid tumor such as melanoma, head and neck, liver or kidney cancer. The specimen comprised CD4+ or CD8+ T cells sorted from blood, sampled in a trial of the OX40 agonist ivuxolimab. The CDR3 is CASSLPGVGNEQFF. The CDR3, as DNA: TGTGCCAGCAGCTTGCCGGGGGTGGGCAATGAGCAGTTCTTC.